These T cell receptor beta chains were read from a single sample in a study of technical replicates of blood from a few donors. Sequenced by immunoSEQ multiplex PCR; TCRdb stores in-frame clones only, minus some. The sample has 55,000 to 75,000 clones, 80% to 95% seen once. Material for sequencing was PBMCs. These receptors were obtained from a human donor in good health. Some clones in this sample may be carry-over from other donors' samples. The CDR3 runs from the conserved cysteine through the conserved F or W. A D gene is named only where the DNA matches it firmly. Not all rows give a size; the values are once, few, many and, for expanded clones, a class.

cdr3_nt cdr3_aa j_call v_call clone_size d_call
TGTGCCAGCAGTGAACGGTCTGGGGCCAACGTCCTGACTTTC CASSERSGANVLTF TRBJ2-6 TRBV6-4 - -
TGTGCCAGCAGCGCTCAGGGACAGGGACGAGACGAGCAGTACTTC CASSAQGQGRDEQYF TRBJ2-7 TRBV2 - TRBD1
TGTGCCAGCGAGGGACAGTCTAACTATGGCTACACCTTC CASEGQSNYGYTF TRBJ1-2 TRBV9 - TRBD1
TGCAGCGGGGGGGGGTACAATGAGCAGTTCTTC CSGGGYNEQFF TRBJ2-1 TRBV29-1 - TRBD2
TGTGCCTGGAGTGTACGGGGGGCCGGGGAGCTGTTTTTT CAWSVRGAGELFF TRBJ2-2 TRBV30 - TRBD2
TGTGCCTGGAGTAATCTGGGACTAGCGGACGGGGAGCTGTTTTTT CAWSNLGLADGELFF TRBJ2-2 TRBV30 - TRBD2
TGTGCCAGCCGTCCCCCAGGGGCACTTAATTCACCCCTCCACTTT CASRPPGALNSPLHF TRBJ1-6 TRBV7-9 - -
TGCGCCAGCAGCTTTATTGGCGGGACCGGCACAGATACGCAGTATTTT CASSFIGGTGTDTQYF TRBJ2-3 TRBV5-1 once -
TGTGCCAGCAGCTTCCTAGCGGGACCGACCTACGAGCAGTACTTC CASSFLAGPTYEQYF TRBJ2-7 TRBV7-2 - TRBD2
TGTGCCAGCAGCCTAGAGCGGGCAGGGGGTGCGCCCCAGCATTTT CASSLERAGGAPQHF TRBJ1-5 TRBV7-2 - TRBD1
TGTGCCAGCAGCGCTATAATTCAGGGGGGCCCTAACACTGAAGCTTTCTTT CASSAIIQGGPNTEAFF TRBJ1-1 TRBV7-6 - TRBD1
TGTGCCAGCGGAGACCGGGCGGGACTCGAGCAGTTCTTC CASGDRAGLEQFF TRBJ2-1 TRBV7-6 - -
TGTGCCAGCTCACCAACGGGACAGGGGGGTCAGCAGTACTTC CASSPTGQGGQQYF TRBJ2-7 TRBV18 - TRBD1
TGTGCTAGTGGCTCCGGACTAGCGGGGTACAATGAGCAGTTCTTC CASGSGLAGYNEQFF TRBJ2-1 TRBV12-5 few TRBD2
TGCGCCAGCCCTCCTAGCCCGCCTTACGAGCAGTACTTC CASPPSPPYEQYF TRBJ2-7 TRBV10-2 - -
TGTGCCAGCAGCCTCAGACAGGGGGCTGGCAATCAGCCCCAGCATTTT CASSLRQGAGNQPQHF TRBJ1-5 TRBV5-5 - TRBD1
TGCAGCGTTGATCCCGGGGTGGGGGCCATCACCGGGGAGCTGTTTTTT CSVDPGVGAITGELFF TRBJ2-2 TRBV29-1 - -
TGTGCCAGCTCACCACCGGGGGGGCTTGCTTTCTTT CASSPPGGLAFF TRBJ1-1 TRBV18 - -
TGTGCCAGCAGCTTAGAAGGGGGCACGGGGGAGACCCAGTACTTC CASSLEGGTGETQYF TRBJ2-5 TRBV7-8 - TRBD1
TGCAGCGGTGTGTCCCCGGTGGAGGGACGAGACACCGGGGAGCTGTTTTTT CSGVSPVEGRDTGELFF TRBJ2-2 TRBV29-1 once -
TGCAGCGTTGAAAAGGCTAGCGGGGCCCTCTTGGAGCAGTACTTC CSVEKASGALLEQYF TRBJ2-7 TRBV29-1 - TRBD2
TGTGCCAGCAGCTGGGGGACAGGGGGCTGGGAGACCCAGTACTTC CASSWGTGGWETQYF TRBJ2-5 TRBV5-5 - TRBD1
TGTGCCAGCGGATTAGCAGGGTATGGCTACACCTTC CASGLAGYGYTF TRBJ1-2 TRBV27 - -
TGTGCCAGCAGCATTAGTGGGGGAGGAAATGAGCAGTTCTTC CASSISGGGNEQFF TRBJ2-1 TRBV9 once -
TGTGCCAGCAGCCCCACCGCGGGACCCAACACAGATACGCAGTATTTT CASSPTAGPNTDTQYF TRBJ2-3 TRBV7-8 - -
TGTGCCAGCAGTTACTCAAGGGGACAGGGGAGCTACGAGCAGTACTTC CASSYSRGQGSYEQYF TRBJ2-7 TRBV6-6 once TRBD1
TGTGCCAGCAGCCCGGGACAGGGGAGGGAGACCCAGTACTTC CASSPGQGRETQYF TRBJ2-5 TRBV7-2 - TRBD1
TGTGCCAGCTCACGGCCAGGCTGGGACACTGAAGCTTTCTTT CASSRPGWDTEAFF TRBJ1-1 TRBV18 - -
TGTGCCAGCAGCTCCTGGACAGACATAACCATATATTTT CASSSWTDITIYF TRBJ1-3 TRBV13 - -
TGTGCCAGCAGAAAAGGACAGGGACTAAATGGCTACACCTTC CASRKGQGLNGYTF TRBJ1-2 TRBV6-4 - TRBD1
TGTGCCAGCAGCTTATCCGGGACACAGCTACGAAGCGAGCAGTACTTC CASSLSGTQLRSEQYF TRBJ2-7 TRBV7-9 - -
TGTGCCAGCAGTTACTCACTAGCGGGGGCCTACGAGCAGTACTTC CASSYSLAGAYEQYF TRBJ2-7 TRBV6-5 - TRBD2
TGTGCCATCAGTGGACGGACAGGGAAAGCCGGGGAGCTGTTTTTT CAISGRTGKAGELFF TRBJ2-2 TRBV10-3 - TRBD1
TGTGCCAGCAGCGTAGAGTCTTCAGGGGCGTCCGAGCAGTACTTC CASSVESSGASEQYF TRBJ2-7 TRBV9 - -
TGCGCCAGCAGCCAAGTTGGAGGGCTCTATGGCTACACCTTC CASSQVGGLYGYTF TRBJ1-2 TRBV4-3 - -
TGTGCCAGCTCACCAGATGGCGGCACTGAAGCTTTCTTT CASSPDGGTEAFF TRBJ1-1 TRBV18 - -
TGTGCCAGCAGCCCCCCTCCTGCAGAGGGAGAGACCCAGTACTTC CASSPPPAEGETQYF TRBJ2-5 TRBV7-8 - -
TGTGCCAGCAGCCCGACCGGGACTAGCCGCAATGAGCAGTTCTTC CASSPTGTSRNEQFF TRBJ2-1 TRBV6-1 few TRBD2
TGTGCCAGCAGTTATCTTTCCGGTCAGGCCTATGGCTACACCTTC CASSYLSGQAYGYTF TRBJ1-2 TRBV6-6 once -
TGCGCCAGCAGCCCCAGGGAAGCCTACAATGAGCAGTTCTTC CASSPREAYNEQFF TRBJ2-1 TRBV4-1 - -
TGTGCCAGTAGTGCAGGACAGGGGCCTCAGCCCCAGCATTTT CASSAGQGPQPQHF TRBJ1-5 TRBV19 - TRBD1
TGTGCCAGCAGCTTGGCAGGGGGTTTCATCGGGGAGCTGTTTTTT CASSLAGGFIGELFF TRBJ2-2 TRBV5-6 - TRBD1
TGTGCCAGCAGCGCGTCGCAGAACACTGAAGCTTTCTTT CASSASQNTEAFF TRBJ1-1 TRBV11-2 - -
TGTGCCAGCAGCTTACAGTACTCTGGGGCCAACGTCCTGACTTTC CASSLQYSGANVLTF TRBJ2-6 TRBV7-3 - -
TGTGCCAGCAGCTCCCGAGTGACAGTTGCCCACGAGCAGTACTTC CASSSRVTVAHEQYF TRBJ2-7 TRBV7-2 - -
TGTGCCAGCTCACCGGGAGCGGGTGGGGCCAACGTCCTGACTTTC CASSPGAGGANVLTF TRBJ2-6 TRBV18 - -
TGTGCCAGTAGTATGACGCTTGGCGGCGGAAGGCTTAATCAGCCCCAGCATTTT CASSMTLGGGRLNQPQHF TRBJ1-5 TRBV19 few -
TGTGCCAGCAGTTTAGCGTCTAGCGGGGCCACAGATACGCAGTATTTT CASSLASSGATDTQYF TRBJ2-3 TRBV28 - TRBD2
TGCGCCAGCAGCCAAGTTACGACTAGCGGAAACCACTACAATGAGCAGTTCTTC CASSQVTTSGNHYNEQFF TRBJ2-1 TRBV4-1 once TRBD2
TGTGCCAGCAGCAACGGGGGGGCTAACCATGAGCAGTTCTTC CASSNGGANHEQFF TRBJ2-1 TRBV7-2 - TRBD2
TGTGCCAGTGAGTCAGGGGGCAACGAGCAGTACTTC CASESGGNEQYF TRBJ2-7 TRBV19 once TRBD1
TGTGCCAGCAGTTACGAGGGCACCGGGGAGCTGTTTTTT CASSYEGTGELFF TRBJ2-2 TRBV6-5 - -
TGCGCCAGCAGCCAAGGGGTAGCGGGGGGGCAAGAGACCCAGTACTTC CASSQGVAGGQETQYF TRBJ2-5 TRBV5-1 - TRBD2
TGTGCCAGCAGCTGGCCGGCTAGCGGGGGCCTCACAGATACGCAGTATTTT CASSWPASGGLTDTQYF TRBJ2-3 TRBV7-9 - TRBD2
TGTGCCAGCAGGTCACCTGACTCTGGGTACAATGAGCAGTTCTTC CASRSPDSGYNEQFF TRBJ2-1 TRBV6-5 - -
TGCGCCAGCAGCTTGGGACCCAGGTCGAACACTGAAGCTTTCTTT CASSLGPRSNTEAFF TRBJ1-1 TRBV5-1 - -
TGTGCCTGGAGCCGTTCAGGGGGAATGAACGAGCAGTACTTC CAWSRSGGMNEQYF TRBJ2-7 TRBV30 - TRBD1
TGTGCCAGCAGTTTGAGCCCTCTCAATGAGCAGTTCTTC CASSLSPLNEQFF TRBJ2-1 TRBV27 - -
TGTGCCAGCAGTTTGAGACAGGCCTACGAGCAGTACTTC CASSLRQAYEQYF TRBJ2-7 TRBV6-1 - -